These 15 T cell receptor beta chains were sequenced from one sample in a study of graft-versus-host responses after intestinal transplantation. Profiling relied on immunoSEQ multiplex PCR, and the TCRdb table lists in-frame clones only, not all of them. The table lists approximately 7,000 clones, around 63% of them singletons. Intraepithelial and lamina propria lymphocytes were released after the graft tissue was processed. The material was ileum tissue, obtained about 32 weeks after intestinal transplantation. These receptors originate from a human patient who received an intestinal transplant, so some T cells may come from the graft donor.

This clone came up a few times. The rearrangement links TRBV5-3 to TRBJ1-4, with a possible D match to TRBD1 (6 bases). Being an ORF, TRBV5-3 has a function that is uncertain. This CDR3 spans 14 amino acids. V gave up 8 bases and J gave up 8 bases, with 19 bases separating them. The CDR3 loop reads CASSDRIGTEKLFF. The CDR3 DNA reads as TGTGCCAGCAGCGACCGGATTGGGACAGAAAAACTGTTTTTT.

V and J are TRBV14 and TRBJ1-5, with D hard to call. V dropped 5 bases and J dropped 4 bases, with 9 bases sitting between them. CDR1 and CDR2 from the germline V gene are SGHDN and FVKESK. There are 13 residues in the CDR3. DNA for the CDR3: TGTGCCAGCAGCGACGGACGGAATCAGCCCCAGCATTTT. Amino acid sequence: CASSDGRNQPQHF. The full variable domain, completed using reference TRBV14 and TRBJ1-5, is EAGVTQFPSHSVIEKGQTVTLRCDPISGHDNLYWYRRVMGKEIKFLLHFVKESKQDESGMPNNRFLAERTGGTYSTLKVQPAELEDSGVYFCASSDGRNQPQHFGDGTRLSIL.

The rearrangement links TRBV6-1 to TRBJ2-7; D is unclear. V shed 7 bases and J shed 3 bases, with 7 bases lying between them. Germline CDR1 is MNHNS and CDR2 is SASEGT. CDR3 length: 11 amino acids. The CDR3 is CASMWSYEQYV. The CDR3 coding sequence is TGTGCCAGCATGTGGAGCTACGAGCAGTACGTC.

This chain connects TRBV10-1 to TRBJ1-5; no definite D call. V dropped 7 bases and J dropped 0 bases, with 10 bases sitting between them. The CDR3 length is 14 residues. The germline gives CDR1 WNHNN, CDR2 SYGVQD (reference sequence). The CDR3 bases are TGCGCCAGCATTCATGGTTCTAGCAATCAGCCCCAGCATTTT. Its protein product is CASIHGSSNQPQHF.

The J gene is TRBJ1-2, the V gene TRBV27; no reliable D call. The CDR3 covers 14 residues. V dropped 3 bases and J dropped 8 bases, with 16 bases sitting between them. The germline gives CDR1 MNHEY, CDR2 SMNVEV (reference sequence). CDR3 in amino acids: CASSFDGLLGGYTF. The CDR3 DNA reads as TGTGCCAGCAGTTTCGACGGTCTACTAGGGGGCTACACCTTC.

This clone occurred a few times. Here the CDR3 DNA reads TGTGCCAGTACCCCGAGTTATGGCCAGGGGGCGACTGGCTACACCTTC. Amino acid sequence: CASTPSYGQGATGYTF. The gene calls are TRBV19 and TRBJ1-2, with TRBD1 matching over 8 bases. The CDR3 covers 16 residues. V dropped 7 bases and J dropped 7; count of bases not matched to a gene: 17. The germline V gene has CDR1 LNHDA and CDR2 SQIVND (reference sequence).

The chain couples TRBV5-1 to TRBJ1-1, with D maybe TRBD1 (6 bases). The CDR3 consists of 15 residues. Germline CDR1 SGHRS, CDR2 YFSETQ. The germline V and J ends were trimmed by 3 bases and 4 bases, with 16 bases remaining between them. CDR3: CASSSTPGVGTEAFF. The CDR3 DNA sequence: TGCGCCAGCAGCTCCACACCAGGGGTGGGCACTGAAGCTTTCTTT. The variable domain in full, with the rest retrieved from reference TRBV5-1 and TRBJ1-1, is KAGVTQTPRYLIKTRGQQVTLSCSPISGHRSVSWYQQTPGQGLQFLFEYFSETQRNKGNFPGRFSGRQFSNSRSEMNVSTLELGDSALYLCASSSTPGVGTEAFFGQGTRLTVV.

CDR3 DNA sequence: TGTGCCAGCAGCCCTCCAGCGGGGGGGCAAGAGACCCAGTACTTC. Translation: CASSPPAGGQETQYF. The chain is built from TRBV11-2 and TRBJ2-5, with 10 positions matching TRBD2. The CDR3 has 15 amino acids. CDR1 and CDR2 from the germline V gene are SGHAT and FQNNGV. V was pared by 5 bases and J by 2 bases, with 5 bases of the junction left unmatched.

The V call is TRBV19, the J call TRBJ2-6, with TRBD2 as a possible D gene (5 bases). The CDR3 has 15 residues. Germline V gene data show CDR1 as LNHDA and CDR2 as SQIVND (reference sequence). V was pared by 6 bases and J by 1 base, with 10 bases between. The CDR3: CASRHRGSGANVLTF. CDR3 DNA sequence: TGTGCCAGTAGACACCGCGGGTCTGGGGCCAACGTCCTGACTTTC.

The chain is built from TRBV19 and TRBJ2-2; 10 bases are shared with TRBD1. With V trimmed by 3 bases and J by 3 bases, 4 bases remained unmatched. Germline CDR1 LNHDA, CDR2 SQIVND (reference sequence). This CDR3 is 16 amino acids long. This CDR3 is CASSIYGQGDTGELFF. As DNA, the CDR3 is TGTGCCAGTAGTATTTATGGACAGGGGGACACCGGGGAGCTGTTTTTT.

V usage is TRBV6-6 and J usage is TRBJ1-3, with TRBD1 matching over 8 bases. The CDR3 is 15 amino acids. Trimming removed 0 bases from V and 8 bases from J; junction bases left unmatched: 6. The V gene's germline CDR1 is MNHNY and CDR2 SVGAGI (reference sequence). The CDR3 sequence is CASSYSGQGGDTIYF. In DNA, the CDR3 is TGTGCCAGCAGTTACTCTGGACAGGGTGGGGACACCATATATTTT.

As to this clone: Germline and junction disagree at one end, which may indicate a read error. The chain couples TRBV5-4 to TRBJ1-2, with D unresolved. The CDR3 is 15 residues long. Germline V gene lookup returns CDR1 SGHNT and CDR2 YYREEE (reference sequence). The CDR3 sequence is CASSLDVTPKYGYTF. CDR3 DNA sequence: TGTGCCAGCAGCTTGGATGTGACGCCTAAGTATGGCTACACCTTC.

This clone was picked up one time. The V call is TRBV10-3, the J call TRBJ1-2; no reliable D call. The V end lost 7 bases, the J end lost 1 base, and 13 bases lay between the germline ends. Germline CDR1 and CDR2: ENHRY and SYGVKD. CDR3 length equals 14 residues. CDR3 in amino acids: CAITGQSFNYGYTF. The CDR3 region has the DNA TGTGCCATCACAGGTCAGAGCTTTAACTATGGCTACACCTTC.

The chain uses TRBV28 and TRBJ2-3, with 11 bases lining up with TRBD2. This CDR3 contains 16 residues. Germline loops: CDR1 MDHEN, CDR2 SYDVKM. J was trimmed by 1 base and V by 3 bases; bases with no gene match: 3. The chain's CDR3 is CASSFLTSGGTDTQYF. CDR3 in DNA: TGTGCCAGCAGTTTTTTGACTAGCGGGGGCACAGATACGCAGTATTTT.

The rearrangement joins TRBV4-1 to TRBJ1-4, with TRBD1 as a possible D gene (5 bases). The CDR3 runs 16 residues. Trimming took off 4 bases at V and 3 bases at J, with 15 bases between the two ends. Germline lookup yields CDR1 MGHRA and CDR2 YSYEKL. The CDR3, as DNA: TGCGCCAGCAGCCCCTGGTCCGGGGGGGCTAATGAAAAACTGTTTTTT. This translates into CASSPWSGGANEKLFF.